These T cell receptor beta chains were read from a single sample in a study of cytomegalovirus exposure and HLA in healthy donors. This table comes from immunoSEQ multiplex PCR, and its TCRdb copy is limited to in-frame clones, with some not included. The sample lists under 200,000 clones, about nine tenths seen once, with about 1.1% in the top ten. What was sequenced was PBMCs. The source of these receptors is a boy aged 2 to 10 in good health and CMV-seronegative. The CDR3 runs from the conserved cysteine through the conserved F or W. The order of the fields is J gene, D gene, clone size, V gene, CDR3 DNA, CDR3 protein. D genes are given only for firm matches. Clone size is stated in some rows and not others, as once, few, many or a class when expanded.

j_call: TRBJ2-7
d_call: .
clone_size: .
v_call: TRBV10-3
cdr3_nt: TGTGCCATCAGTGAGTCAGAGGAGGGGGCAAGAGAGCAGTACTTC
cdr3_aa: CAISESEEGAREQYF

j_call: TRBJ2-7
d_call: .
clone_size: .
v_call: TRBV6-1
cdr3_nt: TGTGCCAGCAGTGCGTACTCAGGGGTATACGAGCAGTACTTC
cdr3_aa: CASSAYSGVYEQYF

j_call: TRBJ2-1
d_call: .
clone_size: once
v_call: TRBV7-9
cdr3_nt: TGTGCCAGCAGCTCAATGACTGTTACCTACAATGAGCAGTTCTTC
cdr3_aa: CASSSMTVTYNEQFF

j_call: TRBJ2-7
d_call: TRBD1
clone_size: once
v_call: TRBV6-6
cdr3_nt: TGTGCCAGCAGTCGGGACAGGGAATACGAGCAGTACTTC
cdr3_aa: CASSRDREYEQYF

j_call: TRBJ1-1
d_call: .
clone_size: .
v_call: TRBV7-3
cdr3_nt: TGTGCCAGCAGCTCTAATGTGAACACTGAAGCTTTCTTT
cdr3_aa: CASSSNVNTEAFF

j_call: TRBJ2-7
d_call: .
clone_size: .
v_call: TRBV29-1
cdr3_nt: TGCAGCGTTGTAAATGGGGCGTACGAGCAGTACTTC
cdr3_aa: CSVVNGAYEQYF

j_call: TRBJ2-7
d_call: .
clone_size: .
v_call: TRBV4-2
cdr3_nt: TGTGCCAGCAGCCTCGGGGGAGGGACACCCTACGAGCAGTACTTC
cdr3_aa: CASSLGGGTPYEQYF

j_call: TRBJ1-1
d_call: .
clone_size: .
v_call: TRBV2
cdr3_nt: TGTGCCAGCTCCCCACCCGCGATCGCACGGGAAGCTTTCTTT
cdr3_aa: CASSPPAIAREAFF

j_call: TRBJ1-1
d_call: .
clone_size: .
v_call: TRBV19
cdr3_nt: TGTGCCAGTAGTATAGGGGGAGGAGGAAACACTGAGGCTTTCTTT
cdr3_aa: CASSIGGGGNTEAFF

j_call: TRBJ2-7
d_call: .
clone_size: once
v_call: TRBV15
cdr3_nt: TGTGCCACCAGCACGGCAGGGGAGGGGCCCGAGCAGTACTTC
cdr3_aa: CATSTAGEGPEQYF

j_call: TRBJ2-3
d_call: .
clone_size: .
v_call: TRBV6-6
cdr3_nt: TGTGCCAGCAGTGACAGTCCCACTCTCACAGATACGCAGTATTTT
cdr3_aa: CASSDSPTLTDTQYF

j_call: TRBJ2-5
d_call: TRBD2
clone_size: .
v_call: TRBV7-9
cdr3_nt: TGTGCCAGCAGCTTACAGGGCGGGGGAGAGACCCAGTACTTC
cdr3_aa: CASSLQGGGETQYF

j_call: TRBJ1-5
d_call: .
clone_size: few
v_call: TRBV5-8
cdr3_nt: TGTGCCAGCACCCTAAGCGGGTTAAGCAATCAGCCCCAGCATTTT
cdr3_aa: CASTLSGLSNQPQHF

j_call: TRBJ1-1
d_call: TRBD1
clone_size: .
v_call: TRBV19
cdr3_nt: TGTGCCAGTACCAAGGGGGGCTCGACAGGGGGCGAAGCTTTCTTT
cdr3_aa: CASTKGGSTGGEAFF

j_call: TRBJ2-5
d_call: TRBD2
clone_size: .
v_call: TRBV4-1
cdr3_nt: TGCGCCAGCAGCCAGGGACTAGCGGGGAGTCTTTACGCGCAGTACTTC
cdr3_aa: CASSQGLAGSLYAQYF

j_call: TRBJ2-7
d_call: .
clone_size: .
v_call: TRBV20-1
cdr3_nt: TGCAGTGCAAGACAGGGAGGCGAGCAGTACTTC
cdr3_aa: CSARQGGEQYF

j_call: TRBJ1-1
d_call: .
clone_size: .
v_call: TRBV10-3
cdr3_nt: TGTGCCATCAGTGAGTCGAGGCAGGGTGAGGCTGAAGCTTTCTTT
cdr3_aa: CAISESRQGEAEAFF

j_call: TRBJ2-2
d_call: .
clone_size: .
v_call: TRBV4-1
cdr3_nt: TGCGCCAGCAAGCGGGACAGGACGAACACCGGGGAGCTGTTTTTT
cdr3_aa: CASKRDRTNTGELFF

j_call: TRBJ1-3
d_call: TRBD1
clone_size: .
v_call: TRBV6-6
cdr3_nt: TGTGCCAGCAGAACAGGGGGGGAAAACACCATATATTTT
cdr3_aa: CASRTGGENTIYF

j_call: TRBJ1-1
d_call: TRBD1
clone_size: .
v_call: TRBV19
cdr3_nt: TGTGCCAGTATGGACAGGGTCGCGACTGAAGCTTTCTTT
cdr3_aa: CASMDRVATEAFF

j_call: TRBJ1-2
d_call: .
clone_size: .
v_call: TRBV9
cdr3_nt: TGTGCCAGCAGCGTAGCTACGGGGGGCGGAAAGGGGGACTATGGCTACACCTTC
cdr3_aa: CASSVATGGGKGDYGYTF

j_call: TRBJ2-1
d_call: .
clone_size: .
v_call: TRBV6-1
cdr3_nt: TGTGCCAGCAGTGAAGTCAGGTCCTACAATGAGCAGTTCTTC
cdr3_aa: CASSEVRSYNEQFF

j_call: TRBJ2-1
d_call: TRBD2
clone_size: .
v_call: TRBV4-2
cdr3_nt: TGTGCCAGCAGCCAAGATAGGGCTAGCGGTAGGCATGAGCAGTTCTTC
cdr3_aa: CASSQDRASGRHEQFF

j_call: TRBJ2-7
d_call: TRBD2
clone_size: .
v_call: TRBV7-9
cdr3_nt: TGTGCCAGCAGCCCCGGACTAGCGGGGGCTAAGTCCTACGAGCAGTACTTC
cdr3_aa: CASSPGLAGAKSYEQYF

j_call: TRBJ2-1
d_call: .
clone_size: .
v_call: TRBV19
cdr3_nt: TGTGCCAGTAGTATAGATGGCGGGAATTACAATGAGCAGTTCTTC
cdr3_aa: CASSIDGGNYNEQFF

j_call: TRBJ2-3
d_call: TRBD2
clone_size: .
v_call: TRBV5-4
cdr3_nt: TGTGCCAGCAGCTTGGCCGGACTAGCGGGGGGGACTCAATCAGATACGCAGTATTTT
cdr3_aa: CASSLAGLAGGTQSDTQYF

j_call: TRBJ2-1
d_call: TRBD2
clone_size: .
v_call: TRBV2
cdr3_nt: TGTGCCAGCAGTCTATCCAGCGGGGGCACCTACAATGAGCAGTTCTTC
cdr3_aa: CASSLSSGGTYNEQFF

j_call: TRBJ2-2
d_call: TRBD2
clone_size: once
v_call: TRBV5-1
cdr3_nt: TGCGCCAGCAGCCCCCCGACTAGCATCCTTTCCGCGAACACCGGGGAGCTGTTTTTT
cdr3_aa: CASSPPTSILSANTGELFF

j_call: TRBJ2-7
d_call: .
clone_size: .
v_call: TRBV9
cdr3_nt: TGTGCCAGCAGCGGGCCAGGATTCTACGAGCAGTACTTC
cdr3_aa: CASSGPGFYEQYF

j_call: TRBJ1-2
d_call: .
clone_size: once
v_call: TRBV6-5
cdr3_nt: TGTGCCAGCAGCAAACAGGGTCGAGGTTATGGCTACACCTTC
cdr3_aa: CASSKQGRGYGYTF

j_call: TRBJ1-1
d_call: TRBD1
clone_size: .
v_call: TRBV9
cdr3_nt: TGTGCCAGCAGCGTTACATACAGGGGTGGGGGGAACACTGAAGCTTTCTTT
cdr3_aa: CASSVTYRGGGNTEAFF

j_call: TRBJ2-2
d_call: .
clone_size: .
v_call: TRBV7-9
cdr3_nt: TGTGCCAGCAGCCCAGTGGCTAGCACCGGGGAGCTGTTTTTT
cdr3_aa: CASSPVASTGELFF

j_call: TRBJ2-5
d_call: TRBD1
clone_size: .
v_call: TRBV27
cdr3_nt: TGTGCCAGCAGTTCTCGGGACAGGGAAGAGACCCAGTACTTC
cdr3_aa: CASSSRDREETQYF

j_call: TRBJ2-7
d_call: TRBD1
clone_size: few
v_call: TRBV5-1
cdr3_nt: TGCGCCAGCAGCCGAAACTCCGGGACAGGGGAGTTTGAGCAGTACTTC
cdr3_aa: CASSRNSGTGEFEQYF

j_call: TRBJ1-1
d_call: TRBD1
clone_size: .
v_call: TRBV28
cdr3_nt: TGTGCCAGCAGTTCCTCACAGGGGTTCACTGAAGCTTTCTTT
cdr3_aa: CASSSSQGFTEAFF

j_call: TRBJ2-1
d_call: TRBD1
clone_size: few
v_call: TRBV5-6
cdr3_nt: TGTGCCAGCAGCCGAGGACAGGGTTCCTACAATGAGCAGTTCTTC
cdr3_aa: CASSRGQGSYNEQFF

j_call: TRBJ2-7
d_call: .
clone_size: .
v_call: TRBV7-2
cdr3_nt: TGTGCCAGCAGCTTAGACCGAACGAGCTACGAGCAGTACTTC
cdr3_aa: CASSLDRTSYEQYF

j_call: TRBJ2-1
d_call: .
clone_size: .
v_call: TRBV18
cdr3_nt: TGTGCCAGCTCACCCGTAGCGGATGAGCAGTTCTTC
cdr3_aa: CASSPVADEQFF

j_call: TRBJ2-3
d_call: TRBD2
clone_size: .
v_call: TRBV9
cdr3_nt: TGTGCCAGCAGCGTAGCTGGGCTAGCGGGCACAGATACGCAGTATTTT
cdr3_aa: CASSVAGLAGTDTQYF

j_call: TRBJ1-2
d_call: TRBD1
clone_size: .
v_call: TRBV5-1
cdr3_nt: TGCGCCAGCAGCGAGCAGGGGGCGGACTATGGCTACACCTTC
cdr3_aa: CASSEQGADYGYTF

j_call: TRBJ2-7
d_call: .
clone_size: .
v_call: TRBV7-9
cdr3_nt: TGTGCCAGCAGCGAGATTCGGGACTTGAATTACGAGCAGTACTTC
cdr3_aa: CASSEIRDLNYEQYF

j_call: TRBJ2-7
d_call: .
clone_size: .
v_call: TRBV2
cdr3_nt: TGTGCCAGCCGGGTGGGAGGACCCTACGAGCAGTACTTC
cdr3_aa: CASRVGGPYEQYF

j_call: TRBJ2-1
d_call: TRBD2
clone_size: .
v_call: TRBV5-1
cdr3_nt: TGCGCCAGCAGTCAGCGGGAGGGCCGCTATGAGCAGTTCTTC
cdr3_aa: CASSQREGRYEQFF

j_call: TRBJ1-6
d_call: TRBD1
clone_size: .
v_call: TRBV6-5
cdr3_nt: TGTGCCAGCAGGGGACAGTGGAATTCACCCCTCCACTTT
cdr3_aa: CASRGQWNSPLHF

j_call: TRBJ1-1
d_call: TRBD1
clone_size: .
v_call: TRBV10-3
cdr3_nt: TGTGCCATCAGTGAGTCTCCGGCAGGGGGCAACCCTGAAGCTTTCTTT
cdr3_aa: CAISESPAGGNPEAFF